The 8 T cell receptor beta chains reported below all come from one sample, sequenced in a study of T cells in Graves' hyperthyroidism and ophthalmopathy. It was RNA transcripts that yielded the amplified TCR beta CDR3 regions. The HTBI primer set was used in a first-round RT-PCR of the TCR CDR3. Each CDR3 protein gets one entry after TCRdb re-called the multiplex PCR reads with MiXCR. Of roughly 740,000 distinct CDR3 sequences in the sample, roughly 17% are singletons; the top ten hold approximately 8%. Sequenced material: blood. The source is a man aged 18 to 29 with Graves' hyperthyroidism.

This chain connects TRBV29-1 to TRBJ2-3; 12 nucleotides line up with TRBD2. The CDR3 sequence is 18 residues long. CDR1 is SQVTM and CDR2 is ANQGSEA in the germline V gene. With 5 bases clipped from V and 0 bases from J, the junction kept 12 bases outside the gene matches. CDR3 sequence: CSVMGLAGRGASTDTQYF. Here the CDR3 DNA reads TGCAGCGTTATGGGACTAGCGGGCCGAGGGGCCAGCACAGATACGCAGTATTTT.

This clonotype was seen more than once but under ten times. The chain couples TRBV11-2 to TRBJ2-5; no definite D call. The V gene's germline CDR1 is SGHAT and CDR2 FQNNGV. Trimming removed 3 bases from V and 7 bases from J, with 12 bases in between. The CDR3 has 13 amino acids. The CDR3 loop is CASSLSPQVTQYF. CDR3 DNA sequence: TGTGCCAGCAGCTTGTCTCCCCAGGTGACCCAGTACTTC. Drawing the rest from reference TRBV11-2 and TRBJ2-5, the complete variable domain is EAGVAQSPRYKIIEKRQSVAFWCNPISGHATLYWYQQILGQGPKLLIQFQNNGVVDDSQLPKDRFSAERLKGVDSTLKIQPAKLEDSAVYLCASSLSPQVTQYFGPGTRLLVL.

This clonotype was counted between two and nine times. J is TRBJ2-3 and V is TRBV6-1; 7 bases are shared with TRBD1. There are 13 residues in the CDR3. Trimming removed 7 bases from V and 4 bases from J; junction bases left unmatched: 5. Per germline, CDR1 MNHNS and CDR2 SASEGT. CDR3 DNA: TGTGCCAGCACCTGGACAGGAGCAGATACGCAGTATTTT. Translation: CASTWTGADTQYF.

This chain uses TRBV11-2 with TRBJ2-7; TRBD1 matches 8 bases. CDR3 length: 15 residues. V trimming: 9 bases; J trimming: 2 bases; junction bases outside the gene matches: 12. Germline V gene data show CDR1 as SGHAT and CDR2 as FQNNGV. The CDR3 reads CASSIGPGQAYEQYF. The CDR3 coding sequence is TGTGCCAGTAGTATAGGTCCGGGACAGGCCTACGAGCAGTACTTC.

This clonotype came up a few times. This rearrangement joins TRBV29-1 to TRBJ2-5; 10 nucleotides align to TRBD1. There are 14 residues in the CDR3. Germline CDR1 is SQVTM and CDR2 is ANQGSEA. The ends lost 3 bases at V and 5 bases at J; junction bases unmatched: 6. The DNA of the CDR3 is TGCAGCGTTGAGTCGACAGGGGGCAGGGAGACCCAGTACTTC. Translating gives CSVESTGGRETQYF.

This chain uses TRBV4-1 with TRBJ2-2; TRBD1 is a possible D gene (7 bases). The V gene lost 2 bases and the J gene lost 8 bases, with 15 bases spanning the gap. CDR1 and CDR2 (germline): MGHRA, YSYEKL. CDR3 length: 15 residues. This chain's CDR3 is CASSQQGGTAGELFF. The CDR3 nucleotides are TGCGCCAGCAGCCAACAGGGCGGGACAGCAGGGGAGCTGTTTTTT.

This clonotype has ten or more counts. The chain has TRBV2 and TRBJ1-5; the match to TRBD1 covers 7 bases. The CDR3 covers 16 residues. From germline, CDR1 is SNHLY and CDR2 FYNNEI. V shed 4 bases and J 8 bases; nucleotides not matched to a gene: 14. CDR3 DNA sequence: TGTGCCAGCAGTGCTACCCTCAACAGGGGTACTAAGCCCCAGCATTTT. It yields the protein CASSATLNRGTKPQHF. The full variable domain, with the rest looked up from reference TRBV2 and TRBJ1-5, is EPEVTQTPSHQVTQMGQEVILRCVPISNHLYFYWYRQILGQKVEFLVSFYNNEISEKSEIFDDQFSVERPDGSNFTLKIRSTKLEDSAMYFCASSATLNRGTKPQHFGDGTRLSIL.

The table lists this clonotype with many counts. V gene TRBV20-1 combines with J gene TRBJ1-1; possibly TRBD1 for D (6 bases). This CDR3 region has 14 residues. Germline CDR1 is DFQATT and CDR2 is SNEGSKA (reference sequence). V shed 5 bases and J shed 5 bases, with 18 bases lying between them. CDR3 bases: TGCAGTGCTGACAGTGCCAGGGGAAGGACTGAAGCTTTCTTT. The encoded protein is CSADSARGRTEAFF.